The 14 T cell receptor beta chains listed next were all sequenced from one sample in a study of long-term antiretroviral therapy in people with HIV. Survey level was the resolution at which the v3.0 immunoSEQ assay ran. The method was immunoSEQ multiplex PCR; TCRdb's version includes in-frame clones alone and lacks a portion of them. This sample carries over 9,000 clones, roughly 80% of them seen once, and the ten largest clones take around 15%. This material consisted of unsorted PBMCs, taken 1.2 years after starting antiretroviral therapy. The receptors were gathered from a man aged 35-49 years with HIV.

The V and J genes are TRBV9 and TRBJ2-1; possibly TRBD1 for D (5 bases). The CDR3 has 12 amino acids. Deletions cut 3 bases from V and 7 bases from J, with 8 bases between. Germline V lookup: CDR1 SGDLS, CDR2 YYNGEE. Here the CDR3 DNA reads TGTGCCAGCAGCGGTCAGGGAAATGAGCAGTTCTTC. Amino acids: CASSGQGNEQFF.

V usage is TRBV19 and J usage is TRBJ2-2; 9 bases match TRBD2. CDR3 length equals 16 residues. V shed 0 bases, J shed 5 bases, and the junction held 4 bases outside the gene matches. Germline values: CDR1 LNHDA, CDR2 SQIVND (reference sequence). The CDR3 reads CASSIDASGTTGELFF. CDR3 nucleotide sequence: TGTGCCAGTAGTATAGATGCTAGCGGGACAACCGGGGAGCTGTTTTTT.

The chain links TRBV29-1 to TRBJ2-4; D tentatively reads TRBD1 or TRBD2 (6 bases each). The CDR3 loop spans 12 amino acids. Germline lookup yields CDR1 SQVTM and CDR2 ANQGSEA. The V gene lost 3 bases and the J gene lost 5 bases, with 8 bases spanning the gap. The DNA for the CDR3 is TGCAGCGTTGACGGGGGCGAAAACATTCAGTACTTC. It codes for CSVDGGENIQYF.

This sequence joins TRBV9 and TRBJ2-5; 10 bases are shared with TRBD2. With the DNA end fitting TRBJ2-7 better, the J assignment may be wrong. This CDR3 contains 14 residues. CDR1 and CDR2 from the germline V gene are SGDLS and YYNGEE. CDR3 sequence (DNA): TGTGCCAGCAGCGCAAGGACTAGCGGCTACGAGCAGTACTTC. It specifies CASSARTSGYEQYF.

The chain is built from TRBV6-4 and TRBJ1-5; no firm D call. Germline V gene sequence: CDR1 MRHNA, CDR2 SNTAGT. The ends were cut back, 6 bases at V and 5 bases at J, with 17 bases in the middle. The CDR3 is 15 amino acids. The CDR3 region is CASREGRAPHQPQHF. CDR3 DNA sequence: TGTGCCAGCAGGGAAGGTAGGGCTCCCCATCAGCCCCAGCATTTT.

This clone has only a few counts. This chain uses TRBV5-4 with TRBJ1-5; D remains unclear. Per germline, CDR1 SGHNT and CDR2 YYREEE (reference sequence). With 0 bases removed from V and 4 bases from J, the gap between germline ends came to 5 bases. The CDR3 runs to 13 residues. The CDR3 coding sequence is TGTGCCAGCAGCTTGGGAGTAAATCAGCCCCAGCATTTT. Translating it yields CASSLGVNQPQHF.

The chain combines TRBV30 with TRBJ2-5; the D gene is possibly TRBD2 (6 bases). Germline-derived CDR1 and CDR2 are GTSNPN and SVGIG (reference sequence). Between the trimmed V and J ends, which lost 3 bases and 0 bases, there was a span of 14 bases. The CDR3 consists of 15 residues. The chain's CDR3 is CAWRDSGTYQETQYF. Here the CDR3 DNA reads TGTGCCTGGAGAGATAGCGGAACCTACCAAGAGACCCAGTACTTC.

The chain has TRBV4-3 and TRBJ2-1, with TRBD1 as a possible D gene (5 bases). The V end lost 1 base, the J end lost 10 bases, and 8 bases lay between the germline ends. The germline gives CDR1 LGHNA, CDR2 YSLEER. There are 12 residues in the CDR3. The CDR3 protein is CASSQGPGEQFF. CDR3 DNA sequence: TGCGCCAGCAGCCAAGGACCAGGGGAGCAGTTCTTC.

This clone came up once. V usage is TRBV5-6 and J usage is TRBJ1-4, with TRBD1 matching over 7 bases. Germline V gives CDR1 SGHDT, CDR2 YYEEEE. With V trimmed by 6 bases and J by 10 bases, 15 bases remained unmatched. CDR3 size: 15 residues. The CDR3 loop reads CASTQVQGPEGKLFF. Here the CDR3 DNA reads TGTGCCAGCACCCAGGTACAGGGGCCAGAAGGAAAACTGTTTTTT.

This clone showed up just a few times. The J gene is TRBJ2-7, the V gene TRBV9, with TRBD2 matching 12 bases. The length of the CDR3 is 15 residues. Germline CDR1 and CDR2: SGDLS and YYNGEE. With 4 bases clipped from V and 4 bases from J, the junction kept 6 bases outside the gene matches. CDR3 coding DNA: TGTGCCAGCAGCCCCCGACTAGCGGGGGAGTACGAGCAGTACTTC. This codes for CASSPRLAGEYEQYF.

This clone was recorded once. This chain connects TRBV29-1 to TRBJ2-7; D gene unclear. CDR3 length equals 13 residues. Per the germline V gene, CDR1 is SQVTM and CDR2 is ANQGSEA. V was cut by 5 bases and J by 1 base, with 12 bases left in between. CDR3 sequence reads: CSVHIGSSYEQYF. CDR3 DNA: TGCAGCGTTCACATAGGGTCATCCTACGAGCAGTACTTC.

The chain has TRBV5-6 and TRBJ2-5; tentative D call: TRBD2 (6 bases). The germline gives CDR1 SGHDT, CDR2 YYEEEE. Trimming removed 3 bases from V and 2 bases from J, with 8 bases in between. This CDR3 spans 13 amino acids. CDR3 sequence: CASSWGEQETQYF. The DNA of the CDR3 is TGTGCCAGCAGCTGGGGGGAACAAGAGACCCAGTACTTC.

The chain employs TRBV4-1 and TRBJ1-2, with D unclear. V lost 3 bases to trimming and J lost 6 bases, with 17 bases between them. The CDR3 consists of 15 residues. The germline V gene has CDR1 MGHRA and CDR2 YSYEKL. CDR3: CASSHPDGGGDGYTF. DNA of the CDR3: TGCGCCAGCAGCCACCCCGATGGCGGCGGCGATGGCTACACCTTC.

The chain is built from TRBV19 and TRBJ2-7; tentative D call: TRBD2 (5 bases). Trimming cost V 1 base and J 2 bases, with 15 bases left between them. Germline V gives CDR1 LNHDA, CDR2 SQIVND (reference sequence). CDR3 length: 16 amino acids. For the CDR3, the DNA is TGTGCCAGTAGTATAGGGCGGTGGCCCGGGACCTACGAGCAGTACTTC. This codes for CASSIGRWPGTYEQYF.